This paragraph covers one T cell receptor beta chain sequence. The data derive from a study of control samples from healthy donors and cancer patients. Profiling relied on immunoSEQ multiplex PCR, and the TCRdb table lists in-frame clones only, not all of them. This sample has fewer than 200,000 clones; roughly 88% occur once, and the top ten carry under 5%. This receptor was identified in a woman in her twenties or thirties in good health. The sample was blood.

CDR3 nucleotides: TGTGCCTGGAGTGCCACCTATGGCTACACCTTC. It specifies CAWSATYGYTF. The chain links TRBV30 to TRBJ1-2; D is unresolved. Trimming took off 1 base at V and 4 bases at J, with 4 bases between the two ends. The CDR3 has 11 residues. CDR1 and CDR2 (germline): GTSNPN, SVGIG (reference sequence).